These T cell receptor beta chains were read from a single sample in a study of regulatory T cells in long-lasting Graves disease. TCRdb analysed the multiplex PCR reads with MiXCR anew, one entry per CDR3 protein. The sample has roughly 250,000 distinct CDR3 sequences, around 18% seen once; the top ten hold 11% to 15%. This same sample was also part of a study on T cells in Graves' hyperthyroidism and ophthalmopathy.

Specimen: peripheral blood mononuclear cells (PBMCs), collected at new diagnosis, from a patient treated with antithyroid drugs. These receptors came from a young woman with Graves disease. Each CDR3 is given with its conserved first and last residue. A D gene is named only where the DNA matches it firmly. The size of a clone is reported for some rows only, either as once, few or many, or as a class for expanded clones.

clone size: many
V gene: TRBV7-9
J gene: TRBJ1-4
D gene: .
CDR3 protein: CASSRIQGSNEKLFF
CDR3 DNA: TGTGCCAGCAGCCGCATACAGGGATCTAATGAAAAACTGTTTTTT

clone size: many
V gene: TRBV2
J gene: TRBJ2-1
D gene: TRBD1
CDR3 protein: CASTRGQGAKGFGNGQFF
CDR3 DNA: TGTGCCAGCACCCGGGGACAGGGGGCTAAGGGGTTTGGTAATGGGCAGTTCTTC

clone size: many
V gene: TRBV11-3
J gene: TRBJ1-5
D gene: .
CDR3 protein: CASSFRGRNQPQHF
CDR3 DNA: TGTGCCAGCAGCTTTAGGGGAAGGAATCAGCCCCAGCATTTT

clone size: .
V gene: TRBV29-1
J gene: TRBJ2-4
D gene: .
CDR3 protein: CSATEIAKNIQYF
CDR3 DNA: TGCAGCGCAACAGAGATAGCCAAAAACATTCAGTACTTC

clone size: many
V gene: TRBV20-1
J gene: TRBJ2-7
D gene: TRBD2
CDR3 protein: CSAGFQRGRGPYEQYF
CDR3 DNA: TGCAGTGCTGGATTTCAGCGGGGTCGGGGCCCATACGAGCAGTACTTC

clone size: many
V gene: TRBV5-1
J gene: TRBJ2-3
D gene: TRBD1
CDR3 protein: CASSPPQGAGDTQYF
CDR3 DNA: TGCGCCAGCAGCCCGCCCCAGGGGGCAGGGGATACGCAGTATTTT

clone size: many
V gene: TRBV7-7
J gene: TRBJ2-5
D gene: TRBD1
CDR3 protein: CASSLTGTGETQYF
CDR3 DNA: TGTGCTAGCAGCTTAACCGGGACAGGCGAGACCCAGTACTTC

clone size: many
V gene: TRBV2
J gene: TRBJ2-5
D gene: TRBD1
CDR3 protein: CASSKGGVQETQYF
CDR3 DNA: TGTGCCAGCAGTAAAGGGGGCGTTCAGGAGACCCAGTACTTC

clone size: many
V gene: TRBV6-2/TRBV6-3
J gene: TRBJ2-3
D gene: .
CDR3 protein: CASGQMKAQYF
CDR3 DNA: TGTGCCAGCGGCCAGATGAAAGCGCAGTATTTT

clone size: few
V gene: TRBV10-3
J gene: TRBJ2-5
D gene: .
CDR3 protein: CAISESNVPQDF
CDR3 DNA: TGTGCCATCAGTGAGTCGAATGTCCCGCAGGACTTC

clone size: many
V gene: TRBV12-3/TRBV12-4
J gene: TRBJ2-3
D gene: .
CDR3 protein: CASSWTGDTQYF
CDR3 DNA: TGTGCCAGCAGCTGGACTGGGGATACGCAGTATTTT

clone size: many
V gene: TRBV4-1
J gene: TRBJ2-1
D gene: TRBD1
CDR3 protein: CASSQDGTGNYNEQFF
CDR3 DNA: TGCGCCAGCAGCCAAGATGGGACAGGGAACTACAATGAGCAGTTCTTC

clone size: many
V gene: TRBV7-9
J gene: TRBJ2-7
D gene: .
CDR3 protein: CASSLEGGNEQYF
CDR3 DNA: TGTGCCAGCAGCTTAGAGGGGGGGAACGAGCAGTACTTC

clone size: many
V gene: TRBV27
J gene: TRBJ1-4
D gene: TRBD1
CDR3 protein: CASNLRNRGWDEKLFF
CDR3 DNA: TGTGCCAGCAACCTTCGAAACAGGGGGTGGGATGAAAAACTGTTTTTT

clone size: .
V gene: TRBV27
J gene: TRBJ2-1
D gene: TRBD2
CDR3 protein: CASSLLSGGADNEQFF
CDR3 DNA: TGTGCCAGCAGTTTACTAAGCGGGGGGGCTGACAATGAGCAGTTCTTC

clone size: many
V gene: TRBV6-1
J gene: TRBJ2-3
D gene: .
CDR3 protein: CASSNQGFPDTQYF
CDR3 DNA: TGTGCCAGCAGTAATCAGGGGTTCCCAGATACGCAGTATTTT

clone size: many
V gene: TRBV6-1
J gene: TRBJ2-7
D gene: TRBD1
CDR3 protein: CASIKGLLGQEYEQYF
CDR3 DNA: TGTGCCAGCATTAAGGGTTTGTTGGGACAGGAATACGAGCAGTACTTC

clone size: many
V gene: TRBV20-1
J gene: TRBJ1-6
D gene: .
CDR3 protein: CSARDPGDNSPLHF
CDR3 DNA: TGCAGTGCTAGAGATCCGGGGGATAATTCACCCCTCCACTTT

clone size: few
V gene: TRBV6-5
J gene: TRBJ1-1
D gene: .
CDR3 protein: CASSYSVGVDTEAFF
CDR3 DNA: TGTGCCAGCAGTTACTCTGTTGGGGTGGACACTGAAGCTTTCTTT

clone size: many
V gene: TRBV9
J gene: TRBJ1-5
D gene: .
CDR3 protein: CASSVSLVRPQHF
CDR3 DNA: TGTGCCAGCAGCGTTAGCCTGGTTCGGCCCCAGCATTTT

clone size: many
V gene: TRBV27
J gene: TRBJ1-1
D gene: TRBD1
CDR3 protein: CASSFQGQGFTEAFF
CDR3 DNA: TGTGCCAGCAGTTTTCAGGGACAGGGATTTACTGAAGCTTTCTTT

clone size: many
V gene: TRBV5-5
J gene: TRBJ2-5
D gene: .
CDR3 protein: CASSRRQNQETQYF
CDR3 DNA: TGTGCCAGCAGCCGGCGACAGAACCAAGAGACCCAGTACTTC

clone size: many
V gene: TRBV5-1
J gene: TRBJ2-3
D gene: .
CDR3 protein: CASSTGTGTDTQYF
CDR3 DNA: TGCGCCAGCTCGACAGGCACGGGCACAGATACGCAGTATTTT

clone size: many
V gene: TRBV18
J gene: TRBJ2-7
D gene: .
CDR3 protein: CASSPRGGFYEQYF
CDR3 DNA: TGTGCCAGCTCACCTCGAGGGGGGTTCTACGAGCAGTACTTC

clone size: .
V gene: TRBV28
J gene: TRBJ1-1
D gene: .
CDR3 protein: CAIRPPGDTEAFF
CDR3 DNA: TGTGCCATAAGGCCCCCCGGGGACACTGAAGCTTTCTTT

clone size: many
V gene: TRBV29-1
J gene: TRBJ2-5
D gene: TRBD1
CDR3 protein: CSGSTGFQETQYF
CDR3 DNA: TGCAGCGGCTCGACAGGGTTCCAAGAGACCCAGTACTTC

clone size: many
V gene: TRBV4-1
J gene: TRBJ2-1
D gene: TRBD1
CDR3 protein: CASSPGDRDNEQFF
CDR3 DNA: TGCGCCAGCAGTCCCGGGGACAGGGACAATGAGCAGTTCTTC

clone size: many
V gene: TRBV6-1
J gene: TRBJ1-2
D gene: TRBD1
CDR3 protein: CASSSILTGGDGYTF
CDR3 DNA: TGTGCCAGCAGCTCCATCTTGACAGGGGGCGATGGCTACACCTTC

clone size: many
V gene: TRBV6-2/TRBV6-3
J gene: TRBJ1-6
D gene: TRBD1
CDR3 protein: CASRRQGVSPLHF
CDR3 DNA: TGTGCCAGCAGAAGACAGGGTGTTTCACCCCTCCACTTT

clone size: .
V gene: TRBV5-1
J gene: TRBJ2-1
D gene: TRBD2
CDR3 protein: CASHSGGAVEQFF
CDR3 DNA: TGCGCCAGCCATAGCGGGGGGGCCGTTGAGCAGTTCTTC

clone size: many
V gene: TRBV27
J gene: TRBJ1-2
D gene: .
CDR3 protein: CASSSAGTNGFYGYTF
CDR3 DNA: TGTGCCAGCAGTTCTGCCGGGACAAACGGATTTTATGGCTACACCTTC

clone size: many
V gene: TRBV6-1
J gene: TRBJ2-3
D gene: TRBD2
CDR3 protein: CASSSGGLTDTQYF
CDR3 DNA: TGTGCCAGCAGCAGCGGGGGGCTCACAGATACGCAGTATTTT

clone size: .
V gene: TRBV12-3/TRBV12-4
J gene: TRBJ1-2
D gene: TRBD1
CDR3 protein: CASSLQGASEGYTF
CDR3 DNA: TGTGCCAGCAGTTTACAGGGGGCCTCAGAAGGCTACACCTTC

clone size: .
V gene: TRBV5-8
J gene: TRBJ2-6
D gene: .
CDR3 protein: CASSLRLPGANVLTF
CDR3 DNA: TGTGCCAGCAGCTTGCGCCTTCCCGGGGCCAACGTCCTGACTTTC